The clone carrying this T cell receptor (beta chain) was observed a few times. Its antigen is unidentified. It was from 2 million PBMCs stored at -80 C that the unsorted libraries were obtained. The sample comes from a study of neurological immune-mediated disorders. Whole-study findings and limits: No sharing of CDR3 amino acid sequences was observed among expanded clones across subjects, suggesting private repertoires in all groups. It was the repertoires of 18 of 34 multiple sclerosis patients that phylogenetic grouping placed in one related-CDR3 cluster, which is a possible signature.

The germline CDR1 and CDR2 sequences are DFQATT and SNEGSKA (reference sequence). Trimming cost V 6 bases and J 2 bases; bases outside gene matches: 3. This CDR3 contains 12 residues. A 10-nucleotide random UMI tagged transcripts in template-switch 5'RACE cDNA synthesis. MiXCR was run by TCRdb on the 5' RACE reads, yielding one entry per CDR3 protein. The table has 50,000 to 70,000 distinct CDR3 sequences, 4.5% to 5.5% seen once. The specimen sequenced was PBMCs. This clonotype was sampled from a man aged 25-45 years with multiple sclerosis. The J gene is TRBJ1-1, the V gene TRBV20-1; 7 bases are shared with TRBD1. The CDR3 reads CSAQGVNTEAFF. The CDR3 nucleotides read TGCAGTGCCCAGGGGGTTAACACTGAAGCTTTCTTT.